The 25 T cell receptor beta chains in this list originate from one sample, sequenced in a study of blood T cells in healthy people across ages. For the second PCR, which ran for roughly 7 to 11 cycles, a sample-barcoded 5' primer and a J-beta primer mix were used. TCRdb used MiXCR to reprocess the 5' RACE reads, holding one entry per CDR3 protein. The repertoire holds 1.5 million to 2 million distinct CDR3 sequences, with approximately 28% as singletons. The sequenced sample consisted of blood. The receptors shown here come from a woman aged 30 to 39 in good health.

CDR3 amino acids: CASRRTAGPVSSYEQYF. The CDR3 bases are TGTGCCAGCAGGCGGACCGCCGGACCAGTCAGCTCCTACGAGCAGTACTTC. The gene calls are TRBV7-8 and TRBJ2-7; D gene ambiguous. CDR3 length equals 17 residues. The V end was cut by 6 bases, the J end by 0 bases, with 21 bases between. Germline loops: CDR1 SGHVS, CDR2 FQNEAQ.

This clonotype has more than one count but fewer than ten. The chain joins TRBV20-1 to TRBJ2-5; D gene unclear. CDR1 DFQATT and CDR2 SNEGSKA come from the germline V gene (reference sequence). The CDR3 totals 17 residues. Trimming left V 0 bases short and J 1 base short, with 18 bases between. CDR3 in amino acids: CSARDSFGRNLQETQYF. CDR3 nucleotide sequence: TGCAGTGCTAGAGATTCCTTCGGCAGGAACCTCCAAGAGACCCAGTACTTC.

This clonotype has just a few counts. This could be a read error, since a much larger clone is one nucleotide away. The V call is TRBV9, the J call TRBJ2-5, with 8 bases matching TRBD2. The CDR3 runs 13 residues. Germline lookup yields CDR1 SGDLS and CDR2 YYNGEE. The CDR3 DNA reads TGTACCAGCAGCGCGGGAGGAGGAGAGACCCAGTACTTC. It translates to CTSSAGGGETQYF.

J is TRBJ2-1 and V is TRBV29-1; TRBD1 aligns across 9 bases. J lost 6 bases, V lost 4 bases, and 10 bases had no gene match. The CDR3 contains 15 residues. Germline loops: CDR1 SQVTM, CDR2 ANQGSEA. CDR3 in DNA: TGCAGCGTTGTCGACAGGGGGTCAGGGTCCAATGAGCAGTTCTTC. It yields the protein CSVVDRGSGSNEQFF.

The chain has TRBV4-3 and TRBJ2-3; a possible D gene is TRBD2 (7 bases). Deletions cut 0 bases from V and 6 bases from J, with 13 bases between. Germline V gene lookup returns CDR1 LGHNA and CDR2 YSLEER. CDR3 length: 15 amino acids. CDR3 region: CASSQDGRGGDTQYF. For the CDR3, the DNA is TGCGCCAGCAGCCAAGATGGGAGGGGGGGTGATACGCAGTATTTT.

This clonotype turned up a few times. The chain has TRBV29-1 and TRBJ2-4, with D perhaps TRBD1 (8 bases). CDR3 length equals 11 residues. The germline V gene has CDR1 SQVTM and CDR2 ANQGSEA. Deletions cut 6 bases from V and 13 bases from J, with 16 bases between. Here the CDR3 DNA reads TGCAGCGTATCCGGACAGGGAGGGCAGTACTTC. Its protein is CSVSGQGGQYF.

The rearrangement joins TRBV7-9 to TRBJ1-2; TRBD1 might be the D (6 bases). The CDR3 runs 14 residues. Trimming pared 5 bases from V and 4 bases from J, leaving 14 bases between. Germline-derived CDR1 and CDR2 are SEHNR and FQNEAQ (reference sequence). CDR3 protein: CASSLKGGVYGYTF. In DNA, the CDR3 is TGTGCCAGCAGCCTCAAGGGGGGAGTCTATGGCTACACCTTC.

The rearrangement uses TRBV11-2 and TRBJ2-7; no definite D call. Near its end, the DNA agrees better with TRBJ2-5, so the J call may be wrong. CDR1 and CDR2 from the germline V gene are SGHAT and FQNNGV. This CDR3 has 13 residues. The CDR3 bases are TGTGCCAGCAGCCCCGTCCCCCGGGAGACCCAGTACTTC. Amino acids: CASSPVPRETQYF.

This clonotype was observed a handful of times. Here the CDR3 reads CASSLRGRGGSGYTF. The CDR3 nucleotides read TGTGCCAGCAGTTTGAGGGGACGGGGAGGAAGCGGCTACACCTTC. This rearrangement joins TRBV28 to TRBJ1-2; perhaps TRBD1 as D (5 bases). This CDR3 comprises 15 residues. With 3 bases removed from V and 8 bases from J, the gap between germline ends came to 19 bases. Germline lookup yields CDR1 MDHEN and CDR2 SYDVKM.

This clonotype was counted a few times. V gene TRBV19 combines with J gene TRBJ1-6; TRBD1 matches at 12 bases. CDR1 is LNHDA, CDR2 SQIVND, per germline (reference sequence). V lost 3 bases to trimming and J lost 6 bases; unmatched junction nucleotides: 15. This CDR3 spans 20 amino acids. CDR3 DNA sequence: TGTGCCAGTAGTATTAGACCGGGACAGGGGGCCTCTATTCCTAATTCACCCCTCCACTTT. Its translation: CASSIRPGQGASIPNSPLHF.

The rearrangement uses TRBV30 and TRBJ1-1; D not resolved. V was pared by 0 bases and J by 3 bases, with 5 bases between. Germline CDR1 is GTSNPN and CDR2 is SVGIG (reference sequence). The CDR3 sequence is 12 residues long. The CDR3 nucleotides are TGTGCCTGGAGTGTCAAGGACACTGAAGCTTTCTTT. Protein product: CAWSVKDTEAFF.

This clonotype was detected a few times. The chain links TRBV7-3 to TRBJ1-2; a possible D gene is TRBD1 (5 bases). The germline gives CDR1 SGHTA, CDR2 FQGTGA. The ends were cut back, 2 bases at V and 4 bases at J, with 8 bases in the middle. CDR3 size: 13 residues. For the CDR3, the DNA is TGTGCCAGCAGCTTATACGGGACCTATGGCTACACCTTC. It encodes CASSLYGTYGYTF.

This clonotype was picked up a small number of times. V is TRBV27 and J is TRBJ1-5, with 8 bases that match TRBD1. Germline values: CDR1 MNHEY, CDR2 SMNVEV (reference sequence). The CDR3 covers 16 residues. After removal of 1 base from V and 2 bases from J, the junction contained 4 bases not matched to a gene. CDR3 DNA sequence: TGTGCCAGCAGTTTATTCGGACAGGGTGGCAATCAGCCCCAGCATTTT. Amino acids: CASSLFGQGGNQPQHF.

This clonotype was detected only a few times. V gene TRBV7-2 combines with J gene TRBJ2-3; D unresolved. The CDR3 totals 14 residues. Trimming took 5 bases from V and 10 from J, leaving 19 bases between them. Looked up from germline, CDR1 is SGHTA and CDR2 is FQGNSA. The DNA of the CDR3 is TGTGCCAGCAGCAACCGACTCCCCCCGATGGCGCAGTATTTT. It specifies CASSNRLPPMAQYF.

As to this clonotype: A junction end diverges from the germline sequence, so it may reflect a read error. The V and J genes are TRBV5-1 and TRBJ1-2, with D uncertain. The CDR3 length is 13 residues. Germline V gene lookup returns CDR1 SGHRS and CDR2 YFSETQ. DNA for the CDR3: TGCGCCAACAGCTTGCAGTTCGGAGAAGGCTACACCTTC. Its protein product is CANSLQFGEGYTF.

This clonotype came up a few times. CDR3 in DNA: TGCAGCGTTGTTTCGGGAAACACCGGGGAGCTGTTTTTT. It translates to CSVVSGNTGELFF. The chain recombines TRBV29-1 with TRBJ2-2; TRBD2 might be the D (5 bases). This CDR3 is 13 amino acids long. V was cut by 4 bases and J by 2 bases, with 8 bases left in between. Germline-derived CDR1 and CDR2 are SQVTM and ANQGSEA.

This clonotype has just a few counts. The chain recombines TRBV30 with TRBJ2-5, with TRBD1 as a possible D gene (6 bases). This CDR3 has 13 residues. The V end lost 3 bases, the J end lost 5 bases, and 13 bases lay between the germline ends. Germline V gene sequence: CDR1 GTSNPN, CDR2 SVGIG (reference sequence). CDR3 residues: CAWRKQGLETQYF. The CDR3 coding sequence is TGTGCCTGGAGAAAACAGGGTTTGGAGACCCAGTACTTC.

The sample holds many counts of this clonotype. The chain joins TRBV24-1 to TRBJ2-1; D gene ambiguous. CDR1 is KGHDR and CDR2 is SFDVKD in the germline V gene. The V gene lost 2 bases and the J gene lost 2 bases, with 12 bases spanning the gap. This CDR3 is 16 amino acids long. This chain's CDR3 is CATSDSKGPAYNEQFF. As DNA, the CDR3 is TGTGCCACCAGTGATTCCAAAGGCCCAGCCTACAATGAGCAGTTCTTC.

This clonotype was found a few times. The CDR3 region has the DNA TGTGCCAGCAGCCGATTCCGCGGGGAGACCCAGTACTTC. Amino acid sequence: CASSRFRGETQYF. The rearrangement uses TRBV3-1 and TRBJ2-5; maybe TRBD2 (5 bases). The ends were cut back, 4 bases at V and 5 bases at J, with 11 bases in the middle. The length of the CDR3 is 13 residues. Germline CDR1 LGHDT, CDR2 YNNKEL (reference sequence).

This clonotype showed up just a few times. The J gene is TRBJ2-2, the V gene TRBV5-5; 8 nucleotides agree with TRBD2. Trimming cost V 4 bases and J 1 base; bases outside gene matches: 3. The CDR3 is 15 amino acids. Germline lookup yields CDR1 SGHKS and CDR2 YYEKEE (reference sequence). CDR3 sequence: CASSGTRLNTGELFF. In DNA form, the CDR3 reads TGTGCCAGCAGCGGGACTAGGTTGAACACCGGGGAGCTGTTTTTT.

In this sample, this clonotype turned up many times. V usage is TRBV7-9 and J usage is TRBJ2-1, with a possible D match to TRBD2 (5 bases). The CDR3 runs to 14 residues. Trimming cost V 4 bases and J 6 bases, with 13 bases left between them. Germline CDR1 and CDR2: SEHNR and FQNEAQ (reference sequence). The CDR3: CASSYLAATNEQFF. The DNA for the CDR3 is TGTGCCAGCAGCTACCTAGCAGCGACCAATGAGCAGTTCTTC.

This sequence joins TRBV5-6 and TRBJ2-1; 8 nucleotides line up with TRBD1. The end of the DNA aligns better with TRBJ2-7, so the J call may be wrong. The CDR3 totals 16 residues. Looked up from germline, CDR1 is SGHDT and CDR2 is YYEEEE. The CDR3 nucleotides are TGTGCCAGCAGCCGATTTCGGACAGGGCGCTACAATGAGCAGTACTTC. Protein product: CASSRFRTGRYNEQYF.

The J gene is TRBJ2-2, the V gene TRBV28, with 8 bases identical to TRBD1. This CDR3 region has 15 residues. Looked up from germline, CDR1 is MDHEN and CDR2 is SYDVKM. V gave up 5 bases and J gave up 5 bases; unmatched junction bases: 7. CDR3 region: CASSQRRQGTGELFF. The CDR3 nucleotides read TGTGCCAGCAGTCAGAGACGACAGGGGACCGGGGAGCTGTTTTTT.

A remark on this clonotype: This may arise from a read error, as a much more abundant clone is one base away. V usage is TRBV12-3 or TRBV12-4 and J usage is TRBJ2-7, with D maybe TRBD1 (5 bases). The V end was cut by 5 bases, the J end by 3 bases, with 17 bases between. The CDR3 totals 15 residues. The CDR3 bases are TGTGCCAGCAGTGCAGGTCAGGGTTTTGACTACGAGCAGTACTTC. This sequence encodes CASSAGQGFDYEQYF.

This chain's CDR3 is CSTRESLAGAHEQYF. The CDR3, as DNA: TGCAGTACTCGGGAGTCCCTGGCGGGGGCCCACGAGCAGTACTTC. The chain is built from TRBV20-1 and TRBJ2-7, with a tentative D call TRBD2 (7 bases). The ends were cut back, 8 bases at V and 5 bases at J, with 25 bases in the middle. The CDR3 is made up of 15 amino acids. Germline CDR1 DFQATT, CDR2 SNEGSKA (reference sequence).